Sequencing of this T cell receptor (beta chain) was carried out in a study of T cell responses to AZD1222 COVID-19 vaccine. This table comes from immunoSEQ multiplex PCR, and its TCRdb copy is limited to in-frame clones, with some not included. The sample has 120,000 to 150,000 clones, around 91% seen once; the top ten hold 9% to 9.5%. The study's findings and limits: Spike-specific TCRs gained breadth and depth after people received two AZD1222 doses. Spike as a whole was targeted by vaccine-associated CD4 TCRs, dominant at 160-218 and 743-854.

V lost 4 bases, J lost 8 bases, and 9 bases lay in between. Germline V gives CDR1 MNHEY, CDR2 SMNVEV (reference sequence). This CDR3 is 12 amino acids long. Turning to this clone: As yet, its antigen is unknown.

The chain carries TRBV27 and TRBJ2-1; D remains ambiguous. The source material was peripheral blood, sampled 28 days after the second AZD1222 dose. The TCR comes from an adult who received the AZD1222 COVID-19 vaccine. CDR3 sequence (DNA): TGTGCCAGCAGTTCCCCTGGGGATGAGCAGTTCTTC. It yields the protein CASSSPGDEQFF.